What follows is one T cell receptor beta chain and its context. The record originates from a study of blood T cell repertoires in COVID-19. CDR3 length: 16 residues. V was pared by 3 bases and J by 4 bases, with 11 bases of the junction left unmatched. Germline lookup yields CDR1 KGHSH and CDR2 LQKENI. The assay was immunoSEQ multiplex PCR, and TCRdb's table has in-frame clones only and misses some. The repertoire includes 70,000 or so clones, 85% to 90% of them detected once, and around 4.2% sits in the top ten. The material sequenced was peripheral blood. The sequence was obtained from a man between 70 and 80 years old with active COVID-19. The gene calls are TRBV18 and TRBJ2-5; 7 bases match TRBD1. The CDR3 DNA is TGTGCCAGCTCACCCTCCCGCAGGGGGTCTGGAGAGACCCAGTACTTC. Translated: CASSPSRRGSGETQYF.